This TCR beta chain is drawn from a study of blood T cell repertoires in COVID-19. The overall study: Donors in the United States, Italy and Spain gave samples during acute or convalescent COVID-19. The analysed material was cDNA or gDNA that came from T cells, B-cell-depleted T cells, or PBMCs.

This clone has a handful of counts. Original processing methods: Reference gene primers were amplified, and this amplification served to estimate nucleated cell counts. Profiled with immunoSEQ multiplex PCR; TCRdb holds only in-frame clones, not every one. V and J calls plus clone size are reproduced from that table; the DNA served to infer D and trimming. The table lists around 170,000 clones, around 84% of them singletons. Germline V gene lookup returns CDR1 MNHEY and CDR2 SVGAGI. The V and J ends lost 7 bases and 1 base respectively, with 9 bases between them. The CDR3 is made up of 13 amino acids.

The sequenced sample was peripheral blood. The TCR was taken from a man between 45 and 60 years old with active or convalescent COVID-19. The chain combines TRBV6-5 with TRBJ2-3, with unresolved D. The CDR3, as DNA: TGTGCCAGCAAAAACGGAGGCACAGATACGCAGTATTTT. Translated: CASKNGGTDTQYF.